The 3 T cell receptor beta chains given below trace back to one sample, sequenced in a study of cytomegalovirus exposure and HLA in healthy donors. This PCR relied on a set of 60 Vbeta primers and 13 Jbeta primers. The assay was immunoSEQ multiplex PCR, and TCRdb's table has in-frame clones only and misses some. The sample yields 150,000 to 200,000 clones, roughly 77% seen once. Sequencing was done on a sample of PBMCs. The receptors here all came from a man aged 18 to 29 in good health and CMV-seropositive.

V usage is TRBV14 and J usage is TRBJ2-5; 10 bases agree with TRBD2. CDR1 is SGHDN and CDR2 is FVKESK in the germline V gene. The V segment lost 2 bases and the J segment 2 bases; nucleotides outside the gene matches: 8. The CDR3 spans 17 residues. CDR3 sequence reads: CASSQWTSGTPQETQYF. The CDR3 coding sequence is TGTGCCAGCAGCCAATGGACTAGCGGCACCCCGCAAGAGACCCAGTACTTC.

This clone was counted a few times. This chain uses TRBV28 with TRBJ1-2; tentative D call: TRBD1 (6 bases). CDR1 MDHEN and CDR2 SYDVKM come from the germline V gene. This CDR3 region has 11 residues. The V and J ends lost 11 bases and 5 bases respectively, with 12 bases between them. The CDR3 coding sequence is TGTGCCGGGGGGGCCGAGTATGGCTACACCTTC. Translated: CAGGAEYGYTF.

The count of this clone is one. The chain employs TRBV29-1 and TRBJ2-1; 8 bases line up with TRBD1. V shed 5 bases and J 1 base; nucleotides not matched to a gene: 1. The CDR3 runs 13 residues. Germline CDR1 SQVTM, CDR2 ANQGSEA. The CDR3 region is CSVRQGSYNEQFF. The CDR3 DNA reads TGCAGCGTTCGACAGGGGTCCTACAATGAGCAGTTCTTC.